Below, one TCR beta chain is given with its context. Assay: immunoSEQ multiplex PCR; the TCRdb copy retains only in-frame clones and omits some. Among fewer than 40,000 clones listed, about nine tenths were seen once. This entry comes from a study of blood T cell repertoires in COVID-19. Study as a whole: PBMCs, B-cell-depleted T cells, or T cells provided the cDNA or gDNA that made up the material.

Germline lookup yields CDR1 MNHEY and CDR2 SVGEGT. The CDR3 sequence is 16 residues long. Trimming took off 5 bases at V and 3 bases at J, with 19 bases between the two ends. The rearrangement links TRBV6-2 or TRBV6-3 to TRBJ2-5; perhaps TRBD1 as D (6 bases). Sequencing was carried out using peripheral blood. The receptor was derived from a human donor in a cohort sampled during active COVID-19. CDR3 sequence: CASSPDRTGKKETQYF. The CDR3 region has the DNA TGTGCCAGCAGTCCAGACAGGACTGGGAAGAAAGAGACCCAGTACTTC.